The subject of this entry is one T cell receptor beta chain. Its specificity is not known. The table came from immunoSEQ multiplex PCR; TCRdb's copy has only in-frame clones and leaves some out. The profile shows 65,000 to 95,000 clones, roughly 88% of them singletons. CDR1 LGHNA and CDR2 YNFKEQ come from the germline V gene. The CDR3 contains 17 residues. Trimming cost V 0 bases and J 4 bases; bases outside gene matches: 2. The data are from a study of OX40 agonist ivuxolimab in advanced cancers. Across the study: A mean age of roughly 62 years, range roughly 20 to 85, was recorded, and roughly 80% were male.

Whole-study results and caveats: Partial responders at 0.1-3.0 mg/kg had among the lowest clonal expansion.

This clonotype was obtained from an adult with an advanced solid tumor such as melanoma, head and neck, liver or kidney cancer. This specimen was CD4+ or CD8+ T cells sorted from blood, taken in a trial of the OX40 agonist ivuxolimab. The rearrangement joins TRBV4-2 to TRBJ2-2, with 13 nucleotides matching TRBD2. CDR3 in amino acids: CASSQEGLAGLTGELFF. CDR3 bases: TGTGCCAGCAGCCAAGAGGGACTAGCGGGACTCACCGGGGAGCTGTTTTTT.